This TCR beta chain comes out of a study of high-grade serous ovarian cancer treatment subgroups. Study results and caveats: Different patients shared almost no repertoire; same-patient tumors shared about 0.095 to 0.79.

Germline CDR1 SGHAT, CDR2 FQDESV (reference sequence). Germline trimming cut 5 bases from V and 4 bases from J; bases unmatched to any gene: 7. This CDR3 comprises 16 residues. Tumor samples were obtained before definitive surgery or chemotherapy. Measured with immunoSEQ multiplex PCR; TCRdb has only the in-frame clones, and not every one. Here the sample spans several thousand clones, around 82% being singletons. Comment on this clone: What it recognizes is unknown.

V gene TRBV11-1 combines with J gene TRBJ2-1; 11 nucleotides agree with TRBD2. Sequenced material: tumor tissue. This sequence was found in a human donor with high-grade serous ovarian cancer. CDR3 DNA: TGTGCCAGCAGCGGAATAGCGGGGGGGGTATACAATGAGCAGTTCTTC. It translates to CASSGIAGGVYNEQFF.